Shown below are 27 T cell receptor beta chains from a single sample sequenced in a study of blood T cell repertoires in COVID-19. The method was immunoSEQ multiplex PCR; TCRdb's version includes in-frame clones alone and lacks a portion of them. The data contain about 440,000 clones, 87% of them singletons. The specimen was PBMCs or T cells enriched from blood (not recorded which). The receptors shown here come from a woman aged 18-29 years with acute COVID-19.

The chain couples TRBV7-9 to TRBJ1-2; 7 bases are shared with TRBD1. Germline trimming cut 4 bases from V and 6 bases from J; bases unmatched to any gene: 8. Germline V gene lookup returns CDR1 SEHNR and CDR2 FQNEAQ (reference sequence). This CDR3 comprises 14 residues. Here the CDR3 reads CASSSGQAQDGYTF. CDR3 nucleotide sequence: TGTGCCAGCAGCTCAGGACAGGCCCAGGATGGCTACACCTTC.

Worth noting for this clone: Because the CDR3's place on the DNA is in doubt, the DNA is left out and the CDR3 is given as listed by TCRdb. The chain joins TRBV6-5 to TRBJ1-5. CDR1 MNHEY and CDR2 SVGAGI come from the germline V gene. A total of 14 residues make up the CDR3, ends included. The CDR3 protein is CASSSSGEILAQHF.

As regards this clone: Other DNA sequences in the same sample also yield this CDR3. The chain carries TRBV27 and TRBJ2-1; 15 bases match TRBD2. This CDR3 comprises 15 residues. V was clipped by 3 bases and J by 6 bases; unmatched bases: 0. Germline assignment: CDR1 MNHEY and CDR2 SMNVEV (reference sequence). This CDR3 is CASSLGLAGGNEQFF. The CDR3 DNA follows: TGTGCCAGCAGTTTGGGACTAGCGGGGGGCAATGAGCAGTTCTTC.

The genes are TRBV10-2 and TRBJ1-1; TRBD1 might be the D (5 bases). The V end was cut by 6 bases, the J end by 1 base, with 12 bases between. This CDR3 is built from 14 residues. The germline CDR1 and CDR2 sequences are WSHSY and SAAADI. The CDR3 here is CASSHGQGNTEAFF. Written as DNA, the CDR3 is TGCGCCAGCAGCCATGGGCAGGGGAACACTGAAGCTTTCTTT.

On this clone: The same CDR3 is also encoded by other DNA sequences in this sample. The chain recombines TRBV19 with TRBJ1-3; D gene uncertain. Germline V gives CDR1 LNHDA, CDR2 SQIVND (reference sequence). This CDR3 region has 15 residues. V lost 2 bases and J lost 1, with 9 bases in between. Here the CDR3 reads CASSITGGSGNTIYF. As DNA, the CDR3 is TGTGCCAGTAGTATAACGGGAGGGTCTGGAAACACCATATATTTT.

CDR3 residues: CASSSGQRETQYF. The CDR3 DNA follows: TGTGCCAGCAGCTCCGGACAGAGAGAGACCCAGTACTTC. The chain joins TRBV7-3 to TRBJ2-5; a weak D match, TRBD1 (6 bases). The V and J ends lost 4 bases and 4 bases respectively, with 10 bases between them. The CDR3 covers 13 residues. Germline-derived CDR1 and CDR2 are SGHTA and FQGTGA.

V usage is TRBV21-1 and J usage is TRBJ2-7; the table's TRBD2 call for D was not verified on the DNA. TRBV21-1 is assigned pseudogene status. The CDR3 consists of 15 residues. As DNA, the CDR3 is TGTGCCAGCAGCAAAGAAGGTAGCGGGAGCCACGAGCAGTACTTC. Protein product: CASSKEGSGSHEQYF.

Here the CDR3 reads CASGLVRGTTNTEAFF. For the CDR3, the DNA is TGTGCTAGTGGTTTGGTACGTGGCACCACGAACACTGAAGCTTTCTTT. This chain uses TRBV12-5 with TRBJ1-1; D call uncertain. CDR3 length: 16 residues. CDR1 LGHNT and CDR2 FRNRAP come from the germline V gene. The germline V and J ends were trimmed by 0 bases and 1 base, with 12 bases remaining between them.

The V and J genes are TRBV13 and TRBJ1-2; 11 bases are a match to TRBD1. This CDR3 has 14 residues. Germline CDR1 and CDR2: PRHDT and FYEKMQ (reference sequence). After removal of 5 bases from V and 4 bases from J, the junction contained 3 bases not matched to a gene. As DNA, the CDR3 is TGTGCCAGCAGCGTCGGGACAGGGGGCTATGGCTACACCTTC. It translates to CASSVGTGGYGYTF.

This sequence joins TRBV28 and TRBJ2-7; 8 nucleotides agree with TRBD1. Germline V lookup: CDR1 MDHEN, CDR2 SYDVKM. Trimming took 7 bases from V and 0 from J; bases not matched to a gene: 5. The CDR3 has 14 amino acids. The CDR3 reads CASIGQGASYEQYF. CDR3 bases: TGTGCCAGCATTGGACAGGGAGCCTCCTACGAGCAGTACTTC. The variable domain in full, completed from reference TRBV28 and TRBJ2-7, reads DVKVTQSSRYLVKRTGEKVFLECVQDMDHENMFWYRQDPGLGLRLIYFSYDVKMKEKGDIPEGYSVSREKKERFSLILESASTNQTSMYLCASIGQGASYEQYFGPGTRLTVT.

The chain links TRBV5-5 to TRBJ2-1; 9 bases map to TRBD2. The CDR3 extends over 15 amino acids. In germline, CDR1 is SGHKS, CDR2 YYEKEE (reference sequence). V was clipped by 0 bases and J by 7 bases; unmatched bases: 5. CDR3: CASSLELAGLNEQFF. The CDR3 DNA reads as TGTGCCAGCAGCTTGGAGCTAGCGGGGTTGAATGAGCAGTTCTTC.

This chain connects TRBV10-3 to TRBJ1-1, with a tentative D call TRBD1 (5 bases). The CDR3 length is 12 residues. Germline assignment: CDR1 ENHRY and CDR2 SYGVKD. V was shortened by 6 bases and J by 4 bases, with 9 bases between the two germline ends. CDR3 protein: CAIRQGGTEAFF. CDR3 DNA sequence: TGTGCCATCAGGCAGGGAGGCACTGAAGCTTTCTTT.

J is TRBJ1-6 and V is TRBV3-1 (or the pseudogene TRBV3-2), with D possibly being TRBD1 (6 bases). The CDR3 sequence is 14 residues long. Germline V gene sequence: CDR1 LGHDT, CDR2 YNNKEL (reference sequence). V lost 2 bases to trimming and J lost 5 bases, with 7 bases between them. The CDR3 sequence: CASSQYRDNSPLHF. The DNA of the CDR3 is TGTGCCAGCAGCCAATACAGGGATAATTCACCCCTCCACTTT.

The J gene is TRBJ2-1, the V gene TRBV28; D possibly corresponds to TRBD2 (5 bases). This CDR3 has 10 residues. V dropped 6 bases and J dropped 9 bases, with 6 bases sitting between them. Germline V lookup: CDR1 MDHEN, CDR2 SYDVKM. The CDR3 region is CASRGLEQFF. CDR3 nucleotide sequence: TGTGCCAGCAGAGGACTTGAGCAGTTCTTC. The full variable domain, rest sourced from reference TRBV28 and TRBJ2-1, is DVKVTQSSRYLVKRTGEKVFLECVQDMDHENMFWYRQDPGLGLRLIYFSYDVKMKEKGDIPEGYSVSREKKERFSLILESASTNQTSMYLCASRGLEQFFGPGTRLTVL.

This sequence joins TRBV4-1 and TRBJ2-7; tentatively, D is TRBD2 (5 bases). This CDR3 spans 15 amino acids. Germline CDR1 and CDR2: MGHRA and YSYEKL. Trimming removed 2 bases at V and 0 bases at J, with 11 bases between. CDR3 residues: CASSQLAVSSYEQYF. In DNA form, the CDR3 reads TGCGCCAGCAGCCAACTAGCCGTGAGCTCCTACGAGCAGTACTTC.

The chain recombines TRBV7-2 with TRBJ2-3; unclear D gene. There are 13 residues in the CDR3. Deletions cut 3 bases from V and 2 bases from J, with 6 bases between. The V gene's germline CDR1 is SGHTA and CDR2 FQGNSA. This chain's CDR3 is CASSFPYTDTQYF. The DNA of the CDR3 is TGTGCCAGCAGCTTTCCCTACACAGATACGCAGTATTTT. Together with reference TRBV7-2 and TRBJ2-3, the CDR3 gives the full variable domain: GAGVSQSPSNKVTEKGKDVELRCDPISGHTALYWYRQSLGQGLEFLIYFQGNSAPDKSGLPSDRFSAERTGGSVSTLTIQRTQQEDSAVYLCASSFPYTDTQYFGPGTRLTVL.

This chain joins TRBV28 and TRBJ2-7, with 9 nucleotides matching TRBD1. V trimming: 7 bases; J trimming: 6 bases; junction bases outside the gene matches: 7. The CDR3 contains 13 residues. CDR1 is MDHEN, CDR2 SYDVKM, per germline. The CDR3, as DNA: TGTGCCAGCATCACGGGACAGGGAAGCGAGCAGTACTTC. The encoded protein is CASITGQGSEQYF.

The V and J genes are TRBV6-2 or TRBV6-3 and TRBJ2-1; 12 bases agree with TRBD2. The CDR3 runs 19 residues. Trimming cost V 2 bases and J 0 bases; bases outside gene matches: 8. Per the germline V gene, CDR1 is MNHEY and CDR2 is SVGEGT. CDR3 sequence (DNA): TGTGCCAGCAGTTACGATCCTAGCGGGAGGGCCGGCTCCTACAATGAGCAGTTCTTC. Translating gives CASSYDPSGRAGSYNEQFF.

This clone was picked up one time. The gene calls are TRBV21-1 and TRBJ1-1; TRBD1, the D gene given by the table, was not confirmed from the DNA. TRBV21-1 has pseudogene status. The CDR3 is 15 residues long. For the CDR3, the DNA is TGTGCCAGCAGCAAACGGGCAGGGTGGGAAACTGAAGCTTTCTTT. Translating gives CASSKRAGWETEAFF.

Here the CDR3 reads CASNAGTKVEAFF. The CDR3 coding sequence is TGTGCCAGCAATGCCGGGACAAAGGTCGAAGCTTTCTTT. The chain employs TRBV28 and TRBJ1-1, with D perhaps matching TRBD1 (6 bases). The CDR3 runs to 13 residues. Trimming took 7 bases from V and 8 from J, leaving 17 bases between them. Germline assignment: CDR1 MDHEN and CDR2 SYDVKM. The entire variable domain, with the rest obtained from reference TRBV28 and TRBJ1-1, is as follows: DVKVTQSSRYLVKRTGEKVFLECVQDMDHENMFWYRQDPGLGLRLIYFSYDVKMKEKGDIPEGYSVSREKKERFSLILESASTNQTSMYLCASNAGTKVEAFFGQGTRLTVV.

This clone showed up just once. The CDR3 region is CASSEVGAGTGELFF. The CDR3 nucleotides are TGTGCCAGCAGTGAAGTGGGGGCGGGCACCGGGGAGCTGTTTTTT. The V and J genes are TRBV2 and TRBJ2-2; D might be TRBD1 (6 bases). V shed 1 base and J shed 4 bases, with 10 bases lying between them. The CDR3 totals 15 residues. The germline V gene encodes CDR1 SNHLY and CDR2 FYNNEI.

V and J are TRBV7-8 and TRBJ2-3, with a weak D call TRBD2 (6 bases). The length of the CDR3 is 13 residues. The germline V gene encodes CDR1 SGHVS and CDR2 FQNEAQ. V was pared by 3 bases and J by 6 bases, with 10 bases between. The CDR3, as DNA: TGTGCCAGCAGCTTGGAGGGGTTCGATACGCAGTATTTT. It codes for CASSLEGFDTQYF.

The V gene is TRBV5-4, the J gene TRBJ2-5, with 9 bases lining up with TRBD2. The germline gives CDR1 SGHNT, CDR2 YYREEE (reference sequence). V lost 0 bases to trimming and J lost 0 bases; unmatched junction nucleotides: 3. The CDR3 totals 16 residues. In DNA, the CDR3 is TGTGCCAGCAGCTTGGCGACTAGCGGATACCAAGAGACCCAGTACTTC. Amino acid sequence: CASSLATSGYQETQYF. Full variable domain (outside the CDR3, taken from reference TRBV5-4 and TRBJ2-5): ETGVTQSPTHLIKTRGQQVTLRCSSQSGHNTVSWYQQALGQGPQFIFQYYREEENGRGNFPPRFSGLQFPNYSSELNVNALELDDSALYLCASSLATSGYQETQYFGPGTRLLVL.

The chain is built from TRBV11-3 and TRBJ2-7, with 7 positions matching TRBD2. CDR1 SGHNT and CDR2 YENEEA come from the germline V gene. The CDR3 extends over 12 amino acids. Losses at the gene ends were 6 bases for V and 6 bases for J; bases not matched to a gene: 5. As DNA, the CDR3 is TGTGCCAGCAGTGGGGGGGGAGCCGAGCAGTACTTC. Translated: CASSGGGAEQYF.

In DNA, the CDR3 is TGTGCCAGCAGCTTAGGCCTGGGACAGGGGGCAGGAGGCTACACCTTC. Translation gives CASSLGLGQGAGGYTF. The rearrangement joins TRBV7-9 to TRBJ1-2; TRBD1 matches 12 bases. In germline, CDR1 is SEHNR, CDR2 FQNEAQ (reference sequence). This CDR3 spans 16 amino acids. The V segment lost 1 base and the J segment 8 bases; nucleotides outside the gene matches: 8.

This chain joins TRBV11-3 and TRBJ2-3, with TRBD2 identical over 14 bases. Germline CDR1 reads SGHNT; CDR2 reads YENEEA. The CDR3 sequence is 16 residues long. The V and J ends lost 5 bases and 3 bases, in that order; junction bases with no gene match: 4. For the CDR3, the DNA is TGTGCCAGCAGCCCCGGGACTAGCGGGGGAACAGATACGCAGTATTTT. This gives the protein CASSPGTSGGTDTQYF.

This chain joins TRBV4-1 and TRBJ1-4, with unresolved D. V lost 0 bases and J 10 bases, leaving 9 bases between the germline ends. The germline gives CDR1 MGHRA, CDR2 YSYEKL. The CDR3 length is 13 residues. The CDR3 DNA sequence: TGCGCCAGCAGCCAAGATGTGTCGGGAAAACTGTTTTTT. This encodes CASSQDVSGKLFF.